The entry below gives a single TCR beta chain sequence along with its context. Its target is not known. This CDR3 comprises 11 residues. Germline loops: CDR1 SNHLY, CDR2 FYNNEI. Trimming shortened V by 1 base and J by 14 bases, and 11 bases separated the two germline ends. Some clones are missing from TCRdb's copy, which holds only in-frame ones; the method was immunoSEQ multiplex PCR. Among 22,000 or so clones, roughly 70% were seen once, and the ten largest hold around 20%. These data are taken from a study of CD4 T cells in relation to SARS-CoV-2 and coronaviruses. CD4+ T cells from unexposed donors were obtained before the COVID-19 pandemic (2011-2018). CD4+ T cells were isolated from the cells after around 11 days of culture.

This receptor was taken from a human donor in good health. This chain joins TRBV2 and TRBJ1-2; a possible D gene is TRBD1 (5 bases). The source material was CD4+ T cells from PBMCs, cultured in vitro. Here the CDR3 DNA reads TGTGCCAGCAGTGAAGAGGAGGGGAAAACCTTC. Protein: CASSEEEGKTF. Filled out from reference TRBV2 and TRBJ1-2, the complete variable domain reads EPEVTQTPSHQVTQMGQEVILRCVPISNHLYFYWYRQILGQKVEFLVSFYNNEISEKSEIFDDQFSVERPDGSNFTLKIRSTKLEDSAMYFCASSEEEGKTFGSGTRLTVV.